The clone carrying this TCR beta chain has just one count. This record comes from a study of blood T cell repertoires in COVID-19. Overall study: The origin of the acute and convalescent COVID-19 samples was the United States, Italy and Spain. T cells, B-cell-depleted T cells, or PBMCs supplied cDNA or gDNA.

Germline V gene data show CDR1 as SGHDT and CDR2 as YYEEEE. Germline trimming cut 3 bases from V and 6 bases from J; bases unmatched to any gene: 8. This CDR3 contains 16 residues. Authors' processing steps: Nucleated cell counts were estimated from reference gene primer amplification. TCRdb keeps only in-frame clones here, not all; method: immunoSEQ multiplex PCR. From that table come the V and J calls and clone size; the DNA was used to work out D and trimming. The sample lists 200,000 to 250,000 clones, approximately 80% occurring once. In Seattle, patients joined the study during active infection and were tracked longitudinally.

The chain combines TRBV5-6 with TRBJ1-4, with 10 bases identical to TRBD1. Sequenced material: peripheral blood. The sequence came from a woman aged 80 or over with COVID-19, enrolled during active disease. DNA of the CDR3: TGTGCCAGCAGCTCCCCTACCGGGACAGGGGATGAAAAACTGTTTTTT. Translated, it gives CASSSPTGTGDEKLFF. The full variable domain, completed using reference TRBV5-6 and TRBJ1-4, is DAGVTQSPTHLIKTRGQQVTLRCSPKSGHDTVSWYQQALGQGPQFIFQYYEEEERQRGNFPDRFSGHQFPNYSSELNVNALLLGDSALYLCASSSPTGTGDEKLFFGSGTQLSVL.